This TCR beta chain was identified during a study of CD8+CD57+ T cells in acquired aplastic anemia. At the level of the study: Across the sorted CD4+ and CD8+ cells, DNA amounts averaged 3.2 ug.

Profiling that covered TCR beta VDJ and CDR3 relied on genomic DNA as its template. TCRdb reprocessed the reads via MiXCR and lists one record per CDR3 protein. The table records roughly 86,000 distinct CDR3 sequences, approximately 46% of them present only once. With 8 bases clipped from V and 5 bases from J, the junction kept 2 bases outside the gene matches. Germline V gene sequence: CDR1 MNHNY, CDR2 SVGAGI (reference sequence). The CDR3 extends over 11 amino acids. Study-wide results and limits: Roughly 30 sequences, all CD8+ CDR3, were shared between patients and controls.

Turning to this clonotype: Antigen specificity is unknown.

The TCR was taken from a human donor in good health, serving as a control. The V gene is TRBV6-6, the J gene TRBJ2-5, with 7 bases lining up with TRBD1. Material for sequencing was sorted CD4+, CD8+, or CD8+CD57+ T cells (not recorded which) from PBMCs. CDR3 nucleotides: TGTGCCAGCTACAGGGGTGAGACCCAGTACTTC. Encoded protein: CASYRGETQYF.